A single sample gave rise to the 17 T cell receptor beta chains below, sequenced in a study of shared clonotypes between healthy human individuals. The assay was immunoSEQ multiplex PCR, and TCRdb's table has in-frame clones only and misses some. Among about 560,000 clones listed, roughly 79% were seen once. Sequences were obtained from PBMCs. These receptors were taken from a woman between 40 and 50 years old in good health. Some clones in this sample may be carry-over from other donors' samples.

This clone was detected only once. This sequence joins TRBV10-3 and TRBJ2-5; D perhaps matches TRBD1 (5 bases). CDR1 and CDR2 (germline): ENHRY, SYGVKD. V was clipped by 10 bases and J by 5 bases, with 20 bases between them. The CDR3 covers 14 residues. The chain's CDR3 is CATRLHQGEETQYF. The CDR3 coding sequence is TGTGCCACGCGACTCCACCAGGGTGAGGAGACCCAGTACTTC.

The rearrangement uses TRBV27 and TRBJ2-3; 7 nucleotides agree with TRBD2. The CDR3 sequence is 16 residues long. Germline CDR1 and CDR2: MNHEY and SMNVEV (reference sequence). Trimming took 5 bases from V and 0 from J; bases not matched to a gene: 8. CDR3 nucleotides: TGTGCCAGCAGTCCTCTAGCGGCCTTTAGCACAGATACGCAGTATTTT. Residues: CASSPLAAFSTDTQYF.

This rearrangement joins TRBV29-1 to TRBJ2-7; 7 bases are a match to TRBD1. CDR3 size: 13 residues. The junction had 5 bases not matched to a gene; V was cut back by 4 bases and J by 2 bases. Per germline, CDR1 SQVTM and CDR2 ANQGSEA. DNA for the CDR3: TGCAGCGTTGTTTCAGGGGGACCCTACGAGCAGTACTTC. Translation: CSVVSGGPYEQYF.

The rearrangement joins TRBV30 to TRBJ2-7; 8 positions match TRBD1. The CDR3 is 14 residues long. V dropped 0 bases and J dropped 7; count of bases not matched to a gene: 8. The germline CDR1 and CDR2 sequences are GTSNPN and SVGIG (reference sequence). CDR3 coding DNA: TGTGCCTGGAGTGTTGGCAGGGGGCTCGAGGAGCAGTACTTC. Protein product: CAWSVGRGLEEQYF.

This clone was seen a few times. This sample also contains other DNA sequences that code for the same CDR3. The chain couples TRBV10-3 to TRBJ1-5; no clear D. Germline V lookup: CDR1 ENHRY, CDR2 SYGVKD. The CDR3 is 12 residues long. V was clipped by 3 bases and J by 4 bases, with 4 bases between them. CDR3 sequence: CAISDSNQPQHF. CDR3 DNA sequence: TGTGCCATCAGTGATTCAAATCAGCCCCAGCATTTT.

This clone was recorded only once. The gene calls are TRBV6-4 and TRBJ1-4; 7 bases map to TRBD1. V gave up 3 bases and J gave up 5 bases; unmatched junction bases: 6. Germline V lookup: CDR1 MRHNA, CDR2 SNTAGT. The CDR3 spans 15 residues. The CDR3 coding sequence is TGTGCCAGCAGTGAAGGGGGCGGCGGAAATGAAAAACTGTTTTTT. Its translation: CASSEGGGGNEKLFF.

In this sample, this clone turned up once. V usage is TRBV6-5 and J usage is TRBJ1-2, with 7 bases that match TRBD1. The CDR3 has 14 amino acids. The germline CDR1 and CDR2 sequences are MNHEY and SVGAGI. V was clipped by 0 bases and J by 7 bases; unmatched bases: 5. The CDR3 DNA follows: TGTGCCAGCAGTTACTCGAGGGCAGGGGGTGGCTACACCTTC. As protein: CASSYSRAGGGYTF.

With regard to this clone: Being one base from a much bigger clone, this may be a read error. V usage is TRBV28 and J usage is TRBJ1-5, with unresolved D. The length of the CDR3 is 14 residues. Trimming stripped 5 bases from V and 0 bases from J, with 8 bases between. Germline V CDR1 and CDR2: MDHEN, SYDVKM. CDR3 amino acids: CASSPEGSNQPQHF. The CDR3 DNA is TGTGCCAGCAGTCCTGAGGGTAGCAATCAGCCCCAGCATTTT.

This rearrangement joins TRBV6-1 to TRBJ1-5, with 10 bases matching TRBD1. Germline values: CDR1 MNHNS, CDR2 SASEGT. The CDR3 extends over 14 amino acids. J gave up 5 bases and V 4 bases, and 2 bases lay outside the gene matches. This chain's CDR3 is CASSGGQGHQPQHF. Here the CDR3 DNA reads TGTGCCAGCAGTGGGGGACAGGGGCATCAGCCCCAGCATTTT.

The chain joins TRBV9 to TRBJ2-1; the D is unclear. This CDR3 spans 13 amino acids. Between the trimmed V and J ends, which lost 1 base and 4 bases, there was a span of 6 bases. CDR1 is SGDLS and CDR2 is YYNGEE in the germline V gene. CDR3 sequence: CASSVTPYNEQFF. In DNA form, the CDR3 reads TGTGCCAGCAGCGTAACACCTTACAATGAGCAGTTCTTC.

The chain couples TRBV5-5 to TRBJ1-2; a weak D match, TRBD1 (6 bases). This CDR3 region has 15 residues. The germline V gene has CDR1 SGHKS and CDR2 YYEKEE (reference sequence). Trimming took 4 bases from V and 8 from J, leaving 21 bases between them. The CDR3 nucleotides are TGTGCCAGCAGCATCTCCGGGACACCCTTCGAAGGCTACACCTTC. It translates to CASSISGTPFEGYTF.

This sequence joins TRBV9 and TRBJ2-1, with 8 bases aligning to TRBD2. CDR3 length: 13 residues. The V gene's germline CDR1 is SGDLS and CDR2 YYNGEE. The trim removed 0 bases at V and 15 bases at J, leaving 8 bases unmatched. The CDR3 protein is CASSVGVSGTLFF. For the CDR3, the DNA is TGTGCCAGCAGCGTAGGGGTTAGCGGGACCTTGTTCTTC.

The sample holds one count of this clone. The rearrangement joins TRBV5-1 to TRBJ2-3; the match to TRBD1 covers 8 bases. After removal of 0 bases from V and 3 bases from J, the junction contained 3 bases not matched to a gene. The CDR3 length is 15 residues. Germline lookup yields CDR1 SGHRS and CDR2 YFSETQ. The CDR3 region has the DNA TGCGCCAGCAGCTTGGCCGACAGGGGAACAGATACGCAGTATTTT. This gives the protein CASSLADRGTDTQYF. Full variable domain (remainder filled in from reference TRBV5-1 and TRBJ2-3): KAGVTQTPRYLIKTRGQQVTLSCSPISGHRSVSWYQQTPGQGLQFLFEYFSETQRNKGNFPGRFSGRQFSNSRSEMNVSTLELGDSALYLCASSLADRGTDTQYFGPGTRLTVL.

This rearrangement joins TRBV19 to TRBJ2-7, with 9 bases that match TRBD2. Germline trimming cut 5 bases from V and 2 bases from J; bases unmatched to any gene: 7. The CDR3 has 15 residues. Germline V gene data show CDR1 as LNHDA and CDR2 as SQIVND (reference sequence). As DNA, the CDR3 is TGTGCCAGTAGTCGCGGCGGGAGGGATACCTACGAGCAGTACTTC. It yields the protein CASSRGGRDTYEQYF.

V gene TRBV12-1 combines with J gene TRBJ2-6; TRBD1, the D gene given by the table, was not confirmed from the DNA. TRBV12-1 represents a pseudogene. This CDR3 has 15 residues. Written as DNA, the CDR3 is TGTGCCAGCAGCTGGGCCGACTCTGGGGCCAACGTCCTGACTTTC. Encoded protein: CASSWADSGANVLTF.

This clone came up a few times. CDR3 nucleotides: TGTGCCAGCAGTTTGGCGGTGGGGAATGCCTACGAGCAGTACTTC. Protein: CASSLAVGNAYEQYF. This chain joins TRBV28 and TRBJ2-7, with D hard to call. The germline V gene encodes CDR1 MDHEN and CDR2 SYDVKM. V dropped 3 bases and J dropped 2 bases, with 14 bases sitting between them. CDR3 size: 15 residues.

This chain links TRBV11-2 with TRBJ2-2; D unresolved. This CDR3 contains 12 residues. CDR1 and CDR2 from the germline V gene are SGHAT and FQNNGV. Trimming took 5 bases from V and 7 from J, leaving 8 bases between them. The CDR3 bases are TGTGCCAGCAGCCCTATGGGCGGGGAGCTGTTTTTT. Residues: CASSPMGGELFF. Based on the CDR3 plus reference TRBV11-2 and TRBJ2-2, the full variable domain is EAGVAQSPRYKIIEKRQSVAFWCNPISGHATLYWYQQILGQGPKLLIQFQNNGVVDDSQLPKDRFSAERLKGVDSTLKIQPAKLEDSAVYLCASSPMGGELFFGEGSRLTVL.